Included here is one T cell receptor beta chain sequence, with context. Its antigen specificity is not known. The input lacks base qualities; no much larger clone sits a single base away. These data belong to a study of blood T cell repertoires in COVID-19 (dated by TCRdb to 2019 to 2021). Broadly, across the study: Collaborator samples came from the United States, Italy and Spain and covered acute and convalescent phases of COVID-19. The repertoires were made available in a free public database intended to serve as a resource for research on the immune response to SARS-CoV-2. Where available, HLA class I and class II types were obtained from metadata supplied by the sample provider rather than from assay-based typing. The prospective study material was composed of cDNA or gDNA derived from T cells, B-cell-depleted T cells, or PBMCs. The sample metadata nearly always contained a de-identified subject ID, COVID-19 status, age in years and sex. Subjects who had been exposed to COVID-19, were actively infected with it, or had recovered from it provided the deeply sampled blood TCRbeta repertoires that made up the dataset. The samples were drawn from two sources: the first 160 participants of the ongoing ImmuneRACE study, and over 950 subjects contributed by 6 global collaborators.

Here is what the overall study found, with its caveats: How much clinical and demographic metadata was included differed by source and by participant, and the metadata was provided uncurated.

TCRbeta CDR3 regions were amplified from genomic DNA by means of the immunoSEQ Assay, a bias-controlled multiplex PCR. On the authors' methods: The number of nucleated cells in each sample was estimated by amplification of reference gene primers within the assay. Sequence reads were collapsed and filtered to measure the absolute abundance of every unique TCRbeta CDR3 rearrangement. For each sample, productive Simpson clonality was calculated as the square root of Simpson's diversity index across productive rearrangements. TCRdb took this table from immuneACCESS and kept in-frame rearrangements with V and J called. Such tables lack part of the clones; where checked against another copy, unresolved V genes explain under half of the gap, and the rest is unexplained. That table furnishes V, J and clone size, whereas the DNA furnished D and trimming. The sample profile shows about 340,000 clones; almost 90% of them were found once. About 7% of the sample is held by the ten biggest clonotypes.

One collaborating source in Seattle enrolled patients during active infection and followed them longitudinally through the course of disease. Whole blood was collected in K2EDTA tubes by collaborating institutions according to the institutions' own protocols. For TCRbeta analysis, collaborators shipped samples as frozen whole blood, isolated PBMCs, or DNA extracted from either of those sample types. From cysteine to phenylalanine, the CDR3 is 22 amino acids long. The retained sequence is limited to the CDR3, 66 bases, with the frame set at the first base. CDR1 and CDR2 (SNHLY, FYNNEI) derive from the germline V gene. Trimmed from V: 2 bases; trimmed from J: 0 bases; junction bases lacking a gene match: 15.

The V and J genes are TRBV2 and TRBJ2-2; the central 13 bases match TRBD2. The sample taken for sequencing was peripheral blood. The sequence was obtained from a woman in her 70s with COVID-19, enrolled during active disease. The CDR3 region reads CASSESSGGLAGIRANTGELFF. The DNA is as follows: TGTGCCAGCAGTGAATCTAGCGGGGGACTAGCGGGAATTAGGGCGAACACCGGGGAGCTGTTTTTT. The reference TRBV2 and TRBJ2-2 proteins fill in what lies around the CDR3, so the full variable domain reads EPEVTQTPSHQVTQMGQEVILRCVPISNHLYFYWYRQILGQKVEFLVSFYNNEISEKSEIFDDQFSVERPDGSNFTLKIRSTKLEDSAMYFCASSESSGGLAGIRANTGELFFGEGSRLTVL.